This T cell receptor (beta chain) was sequenced during a study of T cell responses to AZD1222 COVID-19 vaccine. V dropped 0 bases and J dropped 10 bases, with 12 bases sitting between them. The CDR3 covers 14 residues. The V gene's germline CDR1 is LGHNA and CDR2 YNFKEQ. Broader study findings: Per reports, nearly half of all spike-specific TCRs target regions that are unmutated in variants. There were vaccine-associated CD4 TCRs across spike, dominant at 160-218 and 743-854.

This clone was counted between two and nine times. Antigen unknown. Clones were sequenced by immunoSEQ multiplex PCR, and TCRdb holds only the in-frame ones, with some missing. The profile covers 120,000 or so clones, with more than 70% appearing a single time and about 4% taken by the ten largest. The clonotype was recovered from an adult who received the AZD1222 COVID-19 vaccine. This chain connects TRBV4-2 to TRBJ1-4, with D hard to call. The material was peripheral blood, obtained 28 days after the second AZD1222 dose. CDR3 protein: CASSQELGRTKLFF. As DNA, the CDR3 is TGTGCCAGCAGCCAAGAGTTGGGTCGGACAAAACTGTTTTTT.